This T cell receptor beta chain was recorded in a study of blood T cell repertoires in COVID-19. Study-wide context: Acute and convalescent COVID-19 samples came from the United States, Italy and Spain. T cells, B-cell-depleted T cells, or PBMCs supplied cDNA or gDNA.

The authors' processing: The assay estimated nucleated cells by amplifying reference gene primers. Profiling relied on immunoSEQ multiplex PCR, and the TCRdb table lists in-frame clones only, not all of them. V and J calls and clone size follow that table, whereas D and trimming were derived from the DNA. The data show about 99,000 clones, more than 80% seen once. The source is a woman aged 60-75 years with acute or convalescent COVID-19. Sequencing was done on a sample of peripheral blood.

This CDR3 reads CASSLQGAGKLFF. CDR3 DNA: TGTGCCAGCTCACTCCAGGGGGCTGGAAAACTGTTTTTT. The chain uses TRBV18 and TRBJ1-4; 8 nucleotides match TRBD1. Per the germline V gene, CDR1 is KGHSH and CDR2 is LQKENI. This CDR3 is 13 amino acids long. V was pared by 4 bases and J by 10 bases, with 5 bases of the junction left unmatched.